A single sample is the source of the 25 T cell receptor beta chains below, sequenced in a study of memory CD8 T cells in hepatitis C reinfection. Method: immunoSEQ multiplex PCR; TCRdb's copy keeps in-frame clones and lacks some. The profile shows around 45,000 clones, 88% of them singletons. Time point specified: peak reinfection, 3 to 8 weeks after reinfection detection. No in vitro expansion preceded TCR sequencing of the sorted cells. Sequencing was carried out using naive CD8+ T cells sorted from blood. These receptors all come from a man between 18 and 29 years old with hepatitis C virus infection.

The chain carries TRBV23-1 and TRBJ2-2; 8 nucleotides align to TRBD1. TRBV23-1 falls under the ORF class, with uncertain function. After removal of 3 bases from V and 0 bases from J, the junction contained 6 bases not matched to a gene. This CDR3 region has 17 residues. The CDR3: CASSHRMTGANTGELFF. The CDR3 DNA sequence: TGCGCCAGCAGTCACCGAATGACAGGGGCGAACACCGGGGAGCTGTTTTTT.

V is TRBV27 and J is TRBJ2-1, with D possibly TRBD1 on 6 matching bases. Germline lookup yields CDR1 MNHEY and CDR2 SMNVEV (reference sequence). The CDR3 covers 12 residues. Trimming took off 1 base at V and 9 bases at J, with 7 bases between the two ends. The CDR3 sequence: CASSLLGGEQFF. DNA of the CDR3: TGTGCCAGCAGTTTATTAGGGGGTGAGCAGTTCTTC.

The rearrangement joins TRBV27 to TRBJ2-6; weak D call: TRBD2 (5 bases). With 0 bases removed from V and 1 base from J, the gap between germline ends came to 7 bases. This CDR3 contains 16 residues. From germline, CDR1 is MNHEY and CDR2 SMNVEV (reference sequence). CDR3 sequence reads: CASSLSGVSGANVLTF. In nucleotides, the CDR3 is TGTGCCAGCAGTTTATCCGGGGTGTCTGGGGCCAACGTCCTGACTTTC. The full variable domain, with the rest looked up from reference TRBV27 and TRBJ2-6, is EAQVTQNPRYLITVTGKKLTVTCSQNMNHEYMSWYRQDPGLGLRQIYYSMNVEVTDKGDVPEGYKVSRKEKRNFPLILESPSPNQTSLYFCASSLSGVSGANVLTFGAGSRLTVL.

The rearrangement uses TRBV7-2 and TRBJ2-7; 9 bases align to TRBD1. Germline trimming cut 5 bases from V and 3 bases from J; bases unmatched to any gene: 5. The CDR3 contains 14 residues. Looked up from germline, CDR1 is SGHTA and CDR2 is FQGNSA. The CDR3 loop reads CASSPRDRVYEQYF. The CDR3 DNA is TGTGCCAGCAGCCCTCGGGACAGGGTCTACGAGCAGTACTTC.

This clone has a single count. Other DNA variants within this sample encode the same CDR3. The rearrangement links TRBV9 to TRBJ2-1, with 7 positions matching TRBD2. Germline CDR1 reads SGDLS; CDR2 reads YYNGEE. With V trimmed by 0 bases and J by 4 bases, 10 bases remained unmatched. The CDR3 extends over 17 amino acids. CDR3: CASSVEASGASYNEQFF. In DNA form, the CDR3 reads TGTGCCAGCAGCGTAGAGGCGAGCGGGGCAAGTTACAATGAGCAGTTCTTC.

In the case of this clone: A junction boundary mismatches the germline segment, possibly from a read error. The chain uses TRBV2 and TRBJ2-5; 7 bases are shared with TRBD2. CDR1 is SNHLY and CDR2 is FYNNEI in the germline V gene. There are 12 residues in the CDR3. This CDR3 reads CAIEGGPTKPNF. CDR3 DNA sequence: TGTGCCATTGAGGGAGGGCCGACCAAACCCAACTTC.

The chain carries TRBV6-5 and TRBJ2-7; D possibly corresponds to TRBD1 (8 bases). Trimming shortened V by 4 bases and J by 6 bases, and 13 bases separated the two germline ends. Germline assignment: CDR1 MNHEY and CDR2 SVGAGI. This CDR3 has 13 amino acids. CDR3 protein: CASSFTGGGEQYF. CDR3 coding DNA: TGTGCCAGCAGTTTTACAGGGGGGGGCGAGCAGTACTTC.

This clone was counted a single time. The chain recombines TRBV5-8 with TRBJ2-1; D is perhaps TRBD2 (6 bases). The CDR3 spans 12 residues. Germline CDR1 reads SGHTS; CDR2 reads YDEGEE. Trimming removed 8 bases at V and 1 base at J, with 7 bases between. The CDR3 loop reads CASRESYNEQFF. The DNA for the CDR3 is TGTGCCAGTCGGGAGTCCTACAATGAGCAGTTCTTC.

In this sample, this clone turned up once. The chain carries TRBV5-6 and TRBJ2-3; maybe TRBD2 (6 bases). V was pared by 0 bases and J by 6 bases, with 11 bases between. This CDR3 region has 14 residues. Germline V gene sequence: CDR1 SGHDT, CDR2 YYEEEE. The CDR3 DNA follows: TGTGCCAGCAGCTTGGGGAGGGGTGCTGATACGCAGTATTTT. It is translated as CASSLGRGADTQYF.

This clone was seen a handful of times. The chain couples TRBV5-1 to TRBJ1-4; D unclear. The V end was cut by 5 bases, the J end by 1 base, with 6 bases between. This CDR3 is built from 13 residues. The germline gives CDR1 SGHRS, CDR2 YFSETQ. This CDR3 is CASREGTNEKLFF. DNA for the CDR3: TGCGCCAGCAGGGAGGGAACTAATGAAAAACTGTTTTTT.

This clone was seen only once. V usage is TRBV6-1 and J usage is TRBJ2-1; 11 bases line up with TRBD2. The V segment lost 3 bases and the J segment 7 bases; nucleotides outside the gene matches: 5. The germline V gene has CDR1 MNHNS and CDR2 SASEGT. This CDR3 contains 15 residues. CDR3 bases: TGTGCCAGCAGTGACCCGACTAGCGGGGATAATGAGCAGTTCTTC. This encodes CASSDPTSGDNEQFF.

V and J are TRBV5-5 and TRBJ2-7, with TRBD2 matching 10 bases. V trimming: 3 bases; J trimming: 1 base; junction bases outside the gene matches: 16. The CDR3 extends over 19 amino acids. In germline, CDR1 is SGHKS, CDR2 YYEKEE (reference sequence). The CDR3 sequence: CASSWLAGESLLHSYEQYF. CDR3 DNA: TGTGCCAGCAGCTGGCTAGCGGGAGAGTCCCTTCTACATTCCTACGAGCAGTACTTC.

The J gene is TRBJ2-7, the V gene TRBV18; no firm D call. The CDR3 contains 13 residues. Deletions cut 3 bases from V and 3 bases from J, with 9 bases between. The V gene's germline CDR1 is KGHSH and CDR2 LQKENI. This CDR3 reads CASSPGPNYEQYF. CDR3 coding DNA: TGTGCCAGCTCACCGGGCCCGAACTACGAGCAGTACTTC.

The gene calls are TRBV11-2 and TRBJ2-2; 7 nucleotides align to TRBD2. The J segment lost 0 bases and the V segment lost 3 bases, leaving 4 bases of the junction unmatched. This CDR3 is built from 16 residues. Germline V lookup: CDR1 SGHAT, CDR2 FQNNGV. CDR3 sequence (DNA): TGTGCCAGCAGCTTCGGGAGGAACGCGAACACCGGGGAGCTGTTTTTT. This codes for CASSFGRNANTGELFF.

This chain connects TRBV11-2 to TRBJ1-1, with D maybe TRBD1 (6 bases). The CDR3 is made up of 12 amino acids. Germline V gene data show CDR1 as SGHAT and CDR2 as FQNNGV. V was pared by 4 bases and J by 7 bases, with 10 bases between. The DNA of the CDR3 is TGTGCCAGCAGCTCCCTCAGGGGTGAAGCTTTCTTT. Its translation is CASSSLRGEAFF.

The rearrangement joins TRBV5-8 to TRBJ2-5; 8 bases agree with TRBD1. The CDR3 loop spans 15 amino acids. CDR1 and CDR2 from the germline V gene are SGHTS and YDEGEE. Trimming at V came to 4 bases and at J to 5 bases, leaving 10 bases not matched to a gene. The DNA for the CDR3 is TGTGCCAGCAGCCCTCGGACAGGGAATGAGGAGACCCAGTACTTC. It codes for CASSPRTGNEETQYF.

This clone was detected only a few times. The rearrangement uses TRBV5-6 and TRBJ2-7; weak D call: TRBD2 (6 bases). In germline, CDR1 is SGHDT, CDR2 YYEEEE. Trimming pared 3 bases from V and 3 bases from J, leaving 16 bases between. This CDR3 has 15 amino acids. The CDR3 DNA reads as TGTGCCAGCAGCTACCCCCTCGGGGGTATCTACGAGCAGTACTTC. Its translation: CASSYPLGGIYEQYF.

The genes are TRBV27 and TRBJ2-7; 8 nucleotides agree with TRBD2. CDR3 length equals 13 residues. The germline V gene encodes CDR1 MNHEY and CDR2 SMNVEV (reference sequence). V shed 5 bases and J 6 bases; nucleotides not matched to a gene: 6. DNA of the CDR3: TGTGCCAGCAGTCCCCCGGGAGGGACCGAGCAGTACTTC. Its protein is CASSPPGGTEQYF.

The rearrangement links TRBV5-6 to TRBJ1-1, with D maybe TRBD1 (6 bases). The V gene lost 2 bases and the J gene lost 1 base, with 12 bases spanning the gap. Per the germline V gene, CDR1 is SGHDT and CDR2 is YYEEEE. CDR3 length equals 15 residues. The CDR3 DNA reads TGTGCCAGCAGCTTATCCGCGACAGGGAACACTGAAGCTTTCTTT. Translation gives CASSLSATGNTEAFF.

This sequence joins TRBV10-3 and TRBJ2-2; a weak D match, TRBD2 (6 bases). Germline V gene sequence: CDR1 ENHRY, CDR2 SYGVKD. The length of the CDR3 is 16 residues. Trimming left V 1 base short and J 2 bases short, with 11 bases between. DNA for the CDR3: TGTGCCATCAGTGAGTGGGGCGGGACCAACACCGGGGAGCTGTTTTTT. Encoded protein: CAISEWGGTNTGELFF.

The chain recombines TRBV5-1 with TRBJ1-5; D is uncertain. The germline V and J ends were trimmed by 0 bases and 0 bases, with 10 bases remaining between them. The CDR3 contains 16 residues. Per the germline V gene, CDR1 is SGHRS and CDR2 is YFSETQ. The CDR3 DNA is TGCGCCAGCAGCTTGGATCCAGGTTATAGCAATCAGCCCCAGCATTTT. Amino acid sequence: CASSLDPGYSNQPQHF.

This chain joins TRBV15 and TRBJ1-1; D is possibly TRBD1 (6 bases). CDR3 length equals 15 residues. V was pared by 4 bases and J by 0 bases, with 12 bases between. Germline lookup yields CDR1 LNHNV and CDR2 YYDKDF (reference sequence). For the CDR3, the DNA is TGTGCCACCAGCACTCTGGACAGATTGAACACTGAAGCTTTCTTT. The encoded protein is CATSTLDRLNTEAFF.

The rearrangement joins TRBV6-6 to TRBJ2-1; TRBD1 agrees at 7 bases. The CDR3 has 14 residues. The germline V gene has CDR1 MNHNY and CDR2 SVGAGI (reference sequence). The V and J ends lost 7 bases and 7 bases, in that order; junction bases with no gene match: 10. The CDR3 coding sequence is TGTGCCAGCACCGGACAGGCCCTTCTGAATGAGCAGTTCTTC. This encodes CASTGQALLNEQFF.

The rearrangement links TRBV10-1 to TRBJ2-3; D perhaps matches TRBD2 (6 bases). V was cut by 0 bases and J by 9 bases, with 13 bases left in between. The CDR3 runs to 14 residues. Germline loops: CDR1 WNHNN, CDR2 SYGVQD (reference sequence). The DNA of the CDR3 is TGCGCCAGCAGTGAGTCCGAAGCGGGCGGAACGCAGTATTTT. Its translation: CASSESEAGGTQYF.

The genes are TRBV5-1 and TRBJ1-1; D unclear. The CDR3 has 14 residues. CDR1 and CDR2 from the germline V gene are SGHRS and YFSETQ. V was shortened by 2 bases and J by 1 base, with 9 bases between the two germline ends. The CDR3 region is CASSFSAANTEAFF. In DNA, the CDR3 is TGCGCCAGCAGCTTCTCAGCGGCGAACACTGAAGCTTTCTTT.